The source of this T cell receptor (beta chain) is a study of tumor-infiltrating lymphocytes in primary liver carcinoma. Study context: Primary liver carcinoma in the patients was surgically resected. General observations from the study: The difference in top-250-clone fraction between tumors and blood was significant, favoring tumors (p = 0.039). The overlap of tumor-adjacent and tumor-blood pairs was smaller than that of tumor region pairs. The use of bulk unsorted samples meant that CD4+ and CD8+ repertoires were not compared.

A primer in the constant region served to generate TCR beta cDNA from approximately 500 ng of total RNA. The TCR beta library was amplified through three nested multiplex PCR rounds in a modified ARM-PCR procedure. Amplification in the first two PCR rounds was performed using TRBV1-TRBV30 forward primers and a C-beta reverse primer for approximately 10 cycles each. TCRdb re-analysed the multiplex PCR reads in MiXCR, keeping a single row per CDR3 protein. This sample has around 330,000 distinct CDR3 sequences; more than 55% occur once, and the top ten carry approximately 9%. This CDR3 contains 15 residues. CDR1 SQVTM and CDR2 ANQGSEA come from the germline V gene. J was trimmed by 6 bases and V by 7 bases; bases with no gene match: 7. They got blood RNA out of unsorted whole blood and also pulled out germline DNA. With regard to this clonotype: The antigen is undetermined. This may arise from a read error, as a much more abundant clone is one base away. Given the absence of the conserved phenylalanine or tryptophan at the CDR3 end, a read error is likely.

The chain carries TRBV29-1 and TRBJ2-2; 14 bases are a match to TRBD2. The TCR sequence derives from a man aged 40-55 years with primary liver carcinoma and hepatitis B virus infection. Sequencing was performed on peripheral blood. The CDR3 protein is CSEGLAGANPGELFS. The CDR3 region has the DNA TGCAGCGAGGGACTAGCGGGGGCTAACCCCGGGGAGCTGTTTTCT.